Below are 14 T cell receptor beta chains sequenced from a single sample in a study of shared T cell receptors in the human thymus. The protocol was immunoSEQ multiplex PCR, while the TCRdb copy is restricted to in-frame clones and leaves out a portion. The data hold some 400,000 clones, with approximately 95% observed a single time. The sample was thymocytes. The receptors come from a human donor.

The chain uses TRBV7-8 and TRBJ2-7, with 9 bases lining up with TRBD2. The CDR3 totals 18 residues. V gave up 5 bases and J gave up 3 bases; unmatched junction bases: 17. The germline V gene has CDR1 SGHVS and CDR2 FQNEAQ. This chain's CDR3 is CASSRNLRTSELLYEQYF. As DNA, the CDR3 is TGTGCCAGCAGCCGAAACTTACGGACTAGCGAACTTCTCTACGAGCAGTACTTC.

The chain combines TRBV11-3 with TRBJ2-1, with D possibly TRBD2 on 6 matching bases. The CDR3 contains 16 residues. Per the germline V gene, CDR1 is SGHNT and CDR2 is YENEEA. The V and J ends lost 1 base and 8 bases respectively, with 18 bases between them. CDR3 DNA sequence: TGTGCCAGCAGCTTAGGACGCGGGACCAACAATTATGAGCAGTTCTTC. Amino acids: CASSLGRGTNNYEQFF.

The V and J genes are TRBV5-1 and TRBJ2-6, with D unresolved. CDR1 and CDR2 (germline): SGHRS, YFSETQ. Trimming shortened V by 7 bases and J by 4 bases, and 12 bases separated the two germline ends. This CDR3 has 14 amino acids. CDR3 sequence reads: CASRTEPGANVLTF. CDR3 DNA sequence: TGCGCCAGCCGAACAGAGCCGGGGGCCAACGTCCTGACTTTC.

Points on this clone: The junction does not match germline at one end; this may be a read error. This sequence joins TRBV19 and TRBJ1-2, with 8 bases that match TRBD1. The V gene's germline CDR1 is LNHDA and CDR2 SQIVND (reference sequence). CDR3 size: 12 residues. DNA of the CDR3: TGTGCCTCTGGGGACAGGACCTATGGCTACAACTTC. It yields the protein CASGDRTYGYNF.

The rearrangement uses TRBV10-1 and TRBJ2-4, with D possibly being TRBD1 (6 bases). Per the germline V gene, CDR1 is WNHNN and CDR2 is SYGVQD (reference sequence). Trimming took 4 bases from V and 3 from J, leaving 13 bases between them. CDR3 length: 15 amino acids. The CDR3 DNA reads TGCGCCAGCAGTGTTAGTTCCAGGGGCAAAAACATTCAGTACTTC. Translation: CASSVSSRGKNIQYF.

CDR3 protein: CASSPQGENYGYTF. The CDR3 DNA reads TGCGCCAGCAGCCCACAGGGCGAGAACTATGGCTACACCTTC. The chain carries TRBV4-3 and TRBJ1-2; a possible D gene is TRBD1 (6 bases). The CDR3 spans 14 residues. The germline V gene has CDR1 LGHNA and CDR2 YSLEER. V was cut by 4 bases and J by 2 bases, with 11 bases left in between.

The CDR3 loop reads CASSRGGDGSGNTIYF. CDR3 nucleotide sequence: TGCGCCAGCAGCCGGGGAGGGGATGGATCTGGAAACACCATATATTTT. The chain joins TRBV5-1 to TRBJ1-3, with D possibly TRBD1 on 5 matching bases. V gave up 4 bases and J gave up 1 base, with 15 bases separating them. CDR3 length: 16 residues. Germline values: CDR1 SGHRS, CDR2 YFSETQ.

The CDR3 reads CASSLGTGPYEQYF. The CDR3, as DNA: TGTGCCAGCAGCTTAGGGACAGGGCCGTACGAGCAGTACTTC. This chain connects TRBV7-2 to TRBJ2-7, with 8 positions matching TRBD1. CDR3 length: 14 amino acids. Germline V gene data show CDR1 as SGHTA and CDR2 as FQGNSA. The ends lost 1 base at V and 4 bases at J; junction bases unmatched: 3.

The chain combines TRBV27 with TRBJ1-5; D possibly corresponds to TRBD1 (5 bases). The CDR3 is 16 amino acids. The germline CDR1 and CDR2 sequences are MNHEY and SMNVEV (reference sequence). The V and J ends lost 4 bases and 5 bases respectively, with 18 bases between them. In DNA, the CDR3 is TGTGCCAGCAGTTCTCTTCAGGGAAGGGTGCATCAGCCCCAGCATTTT. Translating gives CASSSLQGRVHQPQHF.

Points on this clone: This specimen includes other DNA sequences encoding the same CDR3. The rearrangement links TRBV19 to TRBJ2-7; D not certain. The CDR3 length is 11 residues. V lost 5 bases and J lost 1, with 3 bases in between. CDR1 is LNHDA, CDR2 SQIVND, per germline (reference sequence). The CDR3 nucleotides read TGTGCCAGTAGTGATTCCTACGAGCAGTACTTC. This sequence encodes CASSDSYEQYF.

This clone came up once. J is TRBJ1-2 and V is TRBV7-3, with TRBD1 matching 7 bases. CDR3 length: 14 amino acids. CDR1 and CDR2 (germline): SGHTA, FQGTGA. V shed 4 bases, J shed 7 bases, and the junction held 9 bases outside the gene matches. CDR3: CASSSGTEGSGYTF. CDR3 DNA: TGTGCCAGCAGCTCCGGGACAGAGGGTAGTGGCTACACCTTC.

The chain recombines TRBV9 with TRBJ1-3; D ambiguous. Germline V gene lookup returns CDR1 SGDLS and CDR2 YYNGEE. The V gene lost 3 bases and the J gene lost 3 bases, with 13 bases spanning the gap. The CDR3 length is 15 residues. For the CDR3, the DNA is TGTGCCAGCAGCGAGGTAGAGTTCATTGGAAACACCATATATTTT. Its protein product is CASSEVEFIGNTIYF.

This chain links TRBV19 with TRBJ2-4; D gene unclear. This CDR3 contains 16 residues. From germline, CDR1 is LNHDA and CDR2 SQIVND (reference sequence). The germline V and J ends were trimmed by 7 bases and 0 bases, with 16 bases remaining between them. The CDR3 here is CASTPKGVTAKNIQYF. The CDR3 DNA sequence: TGTGCCAGTACCCCGAAGGGTGTTACAGCCAAAAACATTCAGTACTTC.

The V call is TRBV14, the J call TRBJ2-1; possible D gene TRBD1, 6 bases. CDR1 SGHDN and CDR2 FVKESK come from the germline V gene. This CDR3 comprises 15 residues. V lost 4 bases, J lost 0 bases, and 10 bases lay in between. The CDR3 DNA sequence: TGTGCCAGCAGCCGGGGGCTCAGCTCCTACAATGAGCAGTTCTTC. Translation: CASSRGLSSYNEQFF.